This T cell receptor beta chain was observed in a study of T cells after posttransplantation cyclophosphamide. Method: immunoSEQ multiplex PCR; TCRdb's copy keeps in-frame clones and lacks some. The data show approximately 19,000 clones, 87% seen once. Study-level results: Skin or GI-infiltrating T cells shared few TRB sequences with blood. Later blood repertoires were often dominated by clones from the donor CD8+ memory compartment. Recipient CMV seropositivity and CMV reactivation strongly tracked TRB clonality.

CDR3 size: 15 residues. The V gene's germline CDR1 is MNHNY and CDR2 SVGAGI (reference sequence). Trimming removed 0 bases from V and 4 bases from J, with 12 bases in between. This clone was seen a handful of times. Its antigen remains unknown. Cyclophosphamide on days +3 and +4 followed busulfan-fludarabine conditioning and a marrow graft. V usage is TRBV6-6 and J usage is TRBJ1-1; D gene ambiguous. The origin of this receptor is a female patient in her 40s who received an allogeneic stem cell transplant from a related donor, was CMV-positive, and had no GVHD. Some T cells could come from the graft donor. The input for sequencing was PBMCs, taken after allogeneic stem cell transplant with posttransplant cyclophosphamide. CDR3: CASSYSLGVGTEAFF. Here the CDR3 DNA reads TGTGCCAGCAGTTACTCCCTCGGGGTTGGCACTGAAGCTTTCTTT.